The 31 T cell receptor beta chains given below trace back to one sample, sequenced in a study of T cells in Graves' hyperthyroidism and ophthalmopathy (dated by TCRdb to the late 2010s). The library was built by means of multiplex PCR. These reads were obtained on an Illumina HiSeq 2000. Amplification of TCR beta CDR3 regions was carried out from RNA transcripts. A first-round RT-PCR of the TCR CDR3 used the HTBI primer set with the Qiagen OneStep RT-PCR kit. TCRdb redid the processing of the public reads, applying fastp at Q25 and MiXCR, and retained in-frame beta chains. Under each unique CDR3 protein, matching rows form one entry showing the most common genes and DNA. The sample table records roughly 700,000 distinct CDR3 sequences; about 15% of these occur just once. The ten top clones hold roughly 10% of the sample. Sample: blood. The receptors originated from a woman between 18 and 29 years old with Graves' hyperthyroidism.

This clonotype has a count of ten or more. The chain recombines TRBV6-1 with TRBJ1-2; D is undetermined. CDR1 MNHNS and CDR2 SASEGT come from the germline V gene. V was trimmed by 5 bases and J by 0 bases, leaving 7 bases between them. The CDR3 contains 13 residues. CDR3 bases: TGTGCCAGCAGTTCAGACCCTAACTATGGCTACACCTTC. It encodes CASSSDPNYGYTF.

The table lists this clonotype with many counts. J is TRBJ2-3 and V is TRBV20-1, with unresolved D. From germline, CDR1 is DFQATT and CDR2 SNEGSKA (reference sequence). This CDR3 is 13 amino acids long. Trimming left V 0 bases short and J 3 bases short, with 7 bases between. The CDR3 bases are TGCAGTGCTAGAGACCTGAGTACAGATACGCAGTATTTT. Protein: CSARDLSTDTQYF.

This clonotype was counted at least ten times. This sequence joins TRBV30 and TRBJ2-7; D tentatively fits TRBD1 or TRBD2 (5 bases each). The CDR3 has 17 residues. Trimming shortened V by 0 bases and J by 0 bases, and 18 bases separated the two germline ends. Germline lookup yields CDR1 GTSNPN and CDR2 SVGIG (reference sequence). CDR3 in amino acids: CAWSVGTIFHSSYEQYF. In nucleotides, the CDR3 is TGTGCCTGGAGTGTGGGGACGATCTTTCATAGCTCCTACGAGCAGTACTTC.

In this sample, this clonotype turned up many times. The chain employs TRBV7-2 and TRBJ1-5, with D possibly TRBD1 on 6 matching bases. CDR1 is SGHTA, CDR2 FQGNSA, per germline. This CDR3 spans 14 amino acids. Trimming removed 1 base from V and 7 bases from J, with 11 bases in between. CDR3 amino acids: CASSLGAQGQPQHF. The CDR3 DNA reads TGTGCCAGCAGCTTAGGAGCGCAGGGGCAGCCCCAGCATTTT.

CDR3 in amino acids: CASRSTGTGSYEQYF. The CDR3 nucleotides read TGTGCCAGCAGATCAACCGGGACAGGCTCCTACGAGCAGTACTTC. The chain carries TRBV27 and TRBJ2-7; 8 bases match TRBD1. CDR1 is MNHEY, CDR2 SMNVEV, per germline (reference sequence). CDR3 size: 15 residues. Unmatched junction bases numbered 7, after V lost 6 bases and J lost 0 bases.

This clonotype was seen at least ten times. J is TRBJ2-1 and V is TRBV6-1; TRBD1 matches 9 bases. This CDR3 has 15 amino acids. Per the germline V gene, CDR1 is MNHNS and CDR2 is SASEGT. J gave up 6 bases and V 7 bases, and 10 bases lay outside the gene matches. The CDR3 here is CASIDRQGGGNEQFF. The CDR3 region has the DNA TGTGCCAGCATAGACCGACAGGGGGGAGGCAATGAGCAGTTCTTC.

The chain employs TRBV20-1 and TRBJ2-1; TRBD1 matches 7 bases. V trimming: 0 bases; J trimming: 3 bases; junction bases outside the gene matches: 5. Per germline, CDR1 DFQATT and CDR2 SNEGSKA (reference sequence). The CDR3 runs 15 residues. The CDR3, as DNA: TGCAGTGCTAGAGATTGGCAGGGGGACTACAATGAGCAGTTCTTC. It encodes CSARDWQGDYNEQFF.

V is TRBV19 and J is TRBJ2-4; unclear D gene. V dropped 4 bases and J dropped 5 bases, with 21 bases sitting between them. CDR1 and CDR2 from the germline V gene are LNHDA and SQIVND (reference sequence). The CDR3 is 17 amino acids. The CDR3 DNA follows: TGTGCCAGTAGTAGATCGTATTTCCAGGCTGGGGAAAACATTCAGTACTTC. Translation: CASSRSYFQAGENIQYF.

This clonotype occurred a few times. V and J are TRBV29-1 and TRBJ2-7, with 9 bases identical to TRBD2. The CDR3 totals 14 residues. V lost 5 bases and J lost 4; bases outside the gene matches: 9. Germline V gene data show CDR1 as SQVTM and CDR2 as ANQGSEA. CDR3 protein: CSVRLAGAGYEQYF. In DNA, the CDR3 is TGCAGCGTTCGGTTAGCGGGAGCCGGATACGAGCAGTACTTC.

This clonotype was counted ten times or more. The V gene is TRBV7-6, the J gene TRBJ2-1, with D perhaps matching TRBD2 (6 bases). V lost 5 bases to trimming and J lost 3 bases, with 14 bases between them. CDR1 SGHVS and CDR2 FNYEAQ come from the germline V gene. The CDR3 extends over 15 amino acids. The CDR3 region has the DNA TGTGCCAGCAGCCTTGCGACTAGTCTCTACAATGAGCAGTTCTTC. Amino acids: CASSLATSLYNEQFF. The full variable domain, its missing parts supplied by reference TRBV7-6 and TRBJ2-1, is GAGVSQSPRYKVTKRGQDVALRCDPISGHVSLYWYRQALGQGPEFLTYFNYEAQQDKSGLPNDRFSAERPEGSISTLTIQRTEQRDSAMYRCASSLATSLYNEQFFGPGTRLTVL.

At least ten counts were recorded for this clonotype. The rearrangement joins TRBV15 to TRBJ2-7; 9 nucleotides agree with TRBD2. V shed 4 bases, J shed 6 bases, and the junction held 7 bases outside the gene matches. Germline V lookup: CDR1 LNHNV, CDR2 YYDKDF (reference sequence). This CDR3 has 14 amino acids. CDR3 sequence (DNA): TGTGCCACCAGCATGGGCGGGAGGGCCATCGAGCAGTACTTC. Translation gives CATSMGGRAIEQYF.

In this sample, this clonotype turned up a few times. This chain uses TRBV28 with TRBJ2-7, with 13 bases that match TRBD2. Germline values: CDR1 MDHEN, CDR2 SYDVKM. J was trimmed by 2 bases and V by 6 bases; bases with no gene match: 4. This CDR3 has 15 amino acids. CDR3 sequence: CASREGLAGPYEQYF. CDR3 DNA: TGTGCCAGCAGAGAGGGACTAGCGGGGCCCTACGAGCAGTACTTC.

This clonotype was counted between two and nine times. The rearrangement joins TRBV6-1 to TRBJ2-2; 9 bases map to TRBD1. The CDR3 runs 16 residues. CDR1 is MNHNS and CDR2 is SASEGT in the germline V gene. The ends lost 5 bases at V and 4 bases at J; junction bases unmatched: 8. The CDR3 sequence: CASSHTRQGVTGELFF. Written as DNA, the CDR3 is TGTGCCAGCAGTCACACTCGACAGGGGGTCACCGGGGAGCTGTTTTTT.

This clonotype was seen at least ten times. The V gene is TRBV28, the J gene TRBJ2-7, with 8 positions matching TRBD1. Germline V lookup: CDR1 MDHEN, CDR2 SYDVKM. Losses at the gene ends were 8 bases for V and 6 bases for J; bases not matched to a gene: 9. The CDR3 sequence is 13 residues long. The CDR3 spells CASSNGQGGEQYF. CDR3 nucleotides: TGTGCCAGCTCAAATGGACAGGGCGGCGAGCAGTACTTC.

There are many counts of this clonotype. The rearrangement uses TRBV3-1 and TRBJ2-5, with D unclear. V lost 2 bases to trimming and J lost 0 bases, with 4 bases between them. Germline-derived CDR1 and CDR2 are LGHDT and YNNKEL (reference sequence). This CDR3 comprises 13 residues. The chain's CDR3 is CASSQWNQETQYF. The CDR3 nucleotides are TGTGCCAGCAGCCAATGGAACCAAGAGACCCAGTACTTC.

CDR3 sequence: CSARDTDWRPRWEQFF. As DNA, the CDR3 is TGCAGTGCTAGAGACACGGATTGGAGGCCGAGATGGGAGCAGTTCTTC. The J gene is TRBJ2-1, the V gene TRBV20-1; possibly TRBD2 for D (5 bases). The ends were cut back, 0 bases at V and 10 bases at J, with 22 bases in the middle. Germline CDR1 DFQATT, CDR2 SNEGSKA (reference sequence). The CDR3 totals 16 residues.

The DNA of the CDR3 is TGTGCCAGCAGCTCTCAACAGGGCTATAATTCACCCCTCCACTTT. Protein product: CASSSQQGYNSPLHF. V and J are TRBV5-5 and TRBJ1-6; the D gene is possibly TRBD1 (6 bases). Germline V CDR1 and CDR2: SGHKS, YYEKEE (reference sequence). This CDR3 has 15 amino acids. The ends were cut back, 3 bases at V and 3 bases at J, with 10 bases in the middle.

The CDR3 region is CATSRRQGNTQYF. In nucleotides, the CDR3 is TGTGCCACCAGCAGACGTCAGGGGAATACGCAGTATTTT. The V and J genes are TRBV15 and TRBJ2-3, with D possibly matching TRBD1 (6 bases). Germline values: CDR1 LNHNV, CDR2 YYDKDF (reference sequence). The CDR3 has 13 amino acids. V gave up 2 bases and J gave up 7 bases, with 10 bases separating them.

This rearrangement joins TRBV6-6 to TRBJ1-2; 9 nucleotides match TRBD1. CDR3 length equals 15 residues. The J segment lost 10 bases and the V segment lost 0 bases, leaving 9 bases of the junction unmatched. From germline, CDR1 is MNHNY and CDR2 SVGAGI (reference sequence). The CDR3 sequence: CASSYSTGGGPSYTF. CDR3 nucleotides: TGTGCCAGCAGTTACTCGACAGGGGGGGGCCCCTCCTACACCTTC.

The rearrangement joins TRBV7-9 to TRBJ1-2; D remains ambiguous. From germline, CDR1 is SEHNR and CDR2 FQNEAQ (reference sequence). This CDR3 has 11 amino acids. V was trimmed by 1 base and J by 9 bases, leaving 6 bases between them. The CDR3 is CASSLVGSYTF. The CDR3 DNA reads as TGTGCCAGCAGCTTAGTTGGGAGCTACACCTTC.

The V gene is TRBV7-2, the J gene TRBJ1-1; 10 positions agree with TRBD1. J lost 4 bases, V lost 5 bases, and 4 bases had no gene match. The CDR3 contains 14 residues. From germline, CDR1 is SGHTA and CDR2 FQGNSA. CDR3 sequence: CASSPDRGITEAFF. The CDR3 DNA reads as TGTGCCAGCAGCCCGGACAGGGGGATCACTGAAGCTTTCTTT.

This clonotype was seen repeatedly, ten times or more. The J gene is TRBJ2-5, the V gene TRBV7-2; 7 bases map to TRBD1. Germline lookup yields CDR1 SGHTA and CDR2 FQGNSA. The ends lost 5 bases at V and 5 bases at J; junction bases unmatched: 17. This CDR3 is built from 17 residues. CDR3 sequence: CASSPPMGVTGKETQYF. CDR3 in DNA: TGTGCCAGCAGCCCGCCGATGGGAGTGACAGGGAAGGAGACCCAGTACTTC. The full variable domain, in which reference TRBV7-2 and TRBJ2-5 provide the parts outside the CDR3, is GAGVSQSPSNKVTEKGKDVELRCDPISGHTALYWYRQSLGQGLEFLIYFQGNSAPDKSGLPSDRFSAERTGGSVSTLTIQRTQQEDSAVYLCASSPPMGVTGKETQYFGPGTRLLVL.

There are many counts of this clonotype. J is TRBJ2-7 and V is TRBV12-3 or TRBV12-4; D unclear. The ends were cut back, 5 bases at V and 6 bases at J, with 14 bases in the middle. This CDR3 comprises 13 residues. CDR3 bases: TGTGCCAGCAGTGCCGGACCCTTACCCGAGCAGTACTTC. It codes for CASSAGPLPEQYF.

This clonotype appeared a few times. The V gene is TRBV7-8, the J gene TRBJ1-1; TRBD1 might be the D (6 bases). V was trimmed by 2 bases and J by 4 bases, leaving 8 bases between them. Germline assignment: CDR1 SGHVS and CDR2 FQNEAQ. The CDR3 is made up of 13 amino acids. CDR3 in DNA: TGTGCCAGCAGCTTAAACAGGGCCACTGAAGCTTTCTTT. Protein sequence: CASSLNRATEAFF.

This clonotype showed up many times. The gene calls are TRBV20-1 and TRBJ1-5; D is perhaps TRBD1 (6 bases). Germline V gives CDR1 DFQATT, CDR2 SNEGSKA (reference sequence). Between the trimmed V and J ends, which lost 1 base and 5 bases, there was a span of 9 bases. CDR3 length: 13 amino acids. CDR3 DNA sequence: TGCAGTGCTAGAGGACGGACAGATCAGCCCCAGCATTTT. As protein: CSARGRTDQPQHF.

This clonotype was detected a few times. The chain is built from TRBV5-6 and TRBJ2-7; D unclear. Trimming stripped 0 bases from V and 1 base from J, with 5 bases between. The CDR3 is 13 amino acids. CDR1 is SGHDT, CDR2 YYEEEE, per germline. The CDR3 sequence is CASSLVLSYEQYF. As DNA, the CDR3 is TGTGCCAGCAGCTTGGTACTGTCCTACGAGCAGTACTTC.

The sample holds many counts of this clonotype. CDR3 in DNA: TGTGCCACGACTAGCGGGAGTAGCACAGATACGCAGTATTTT. Translated: CATTSGSSTDTQYF. The V call is TRBV24-1, the J call TRBJ2-3; the match to TRBD2 covers 12 bases. The CDR3 contains 14 residues. CDR1 and CDR2 from the germline V gene are KGHDR and SFDVKD. V was clipped by 10 bases and J by 0 bases; unmatched bases: 1.

The gene calls are TRBV29-1 and TRBJ2-3, with 9 nucleotides matching TRBD2. This CDR3 spans 14 amino acids. Germline CDR1 reads SQVTM; CDR2 reads ANQGSEA. The V and J ends lost 6 bases and 2 bases, in that order; junction bases with no gene match: 6. The CDR3 region is CSVASSGNTDTQYF. CDR3 sequence (DNA): TGCAGCGTCGCATCTAGCGGGAACACAGATACGCAGTATTTT.

This clonotype was counted at least ten times. The chain has TRBV30 and TRBJ1-1, with D tentatively TRBD1 (6 bases). Trimming stripped 0 bases from V and 2 bases from J, with 19 bases between. From germline, CDR1 is GTSNPN and CDR2 SVGIG (reference sequence). The CDR3 is 17 amino acids. The CDR3 DNA follows: TGTGCCTGGAGTGTACTGGAGGGGGGCCTCCTAAACACTGAAGCTTTCTTT. Protein sequence: CAWSVLEGGLLNTEAFF.

This clonotype has a count of ten or more. The V call is TRBV7-9, the J call TRBJ2-2, with 10 positions matching TRBD1. J was trimmed by 8 bases and V by 7 bases; bases with no gene match: 13. CDR1 and CDR2 from the germline V gene are SEHNR and FQNEAQ (reference sequence). CDR3 length: 16 residues. CDR3 sequence reads: CASTPRETGGIGELFF. The CDR3 DNA is TGTGCCAGCACCCCCCGTGAGACAGGGGGCATTGGGGAGCTGTTTTTT.

The sample holds many counts of this clonotype. The rearrangement joins TRBV6-6 to TRBJ2-3; tentatively, D is TRBD1 (5 bases). CDR1 is MNHNY, CDR2 SVGAGI, per germline (reference sequence). The V end was cut by 2 bases, the J end by 9 bases, with 21 bases between. The CDR3 loop spans 16 amino acids. CDR3 sequence (DNA): TGTGCCAGCAGTTACCCCGACAGCGCTCAGCCAGGGACGCAGTATTTT. This gives the protein CASSYPDSAQPGTQYF.